A single sample gave rise to the 27 T cell receptor beta chains below, sequenced in a study of PD-L1 blockade in urothelial cancer. Indicated time point: pretreatment peripheral blood. Here immunoSEQ multiplex PCR was the method, and the copy in TCRdb shows in-frame clones only, minus some. The sample contains 30,000 to 40,000 clones, approximately 90% of which appear only once. The sample consisted of PBMCs, taken around atezolizumab (anti-PD-L1) treatment. The source of these receptors is a woman aged 55-70 years with urothelial cancer.

This chain joins TRBV21-1 and TRBJ2-7; the table names TRBD1, a call not compared with the DNA. TRBV21-1 is a listed pseudogene. The CDR3 runs to 13 residues. In nucleotides, the CDR3 is TGTGCCAGCAGCAATCGCGTCAGGGACGAGCAGTACTTC. Translation gives CASSNRVRDEQYF.

The chain recombines TRBV19 with TRBJ1-4; 9 bases match TRBD1. The germline V gene has CDR1 LNHDA and CDR2 SQIVND (reference sequence). The CDR3 runs to 14 residues. V trimming: 4 bases; J trimming: 7 bases; junction bases outside the gene matches: 4. The CDR3 DNA sequence: TGTGCCAGTAGTAGGGGACAGGGAGGTGAAAAACTGTTTTTT. Translating it yields CASSRGQGGEKLFF.

The genes are TRBV7-2 and TRBJ2-3; D gene unclear. The germline V and J ends were trimmed by 1 base and 3 bases, with 5 bases remaining between them. This CDR3 is built from 13 residues. Germline V CDR1 and CDR2: SGHTA, FQGNSA. Here the CDR3 reads CASSLVYTDTQYF. CDR3 DNA: TGTGCCAGCAGCTTAGTTTATACAGATACGCAGTATTTT.

The chain uses TRBV27 and TRBJ1-1; 7 bases agree with TRBD1. This CDR3 has 18 residues. Germline CDR1 is MNHEY and CDR2 is SMNVEV (reference sequence). V was clipped by 2 bases and J by 0 bases; unmatched bases: 12. CDR3 in amino acids: CASSLRDLGTVMNTEAFF. The CDR3 coding sequence is TGTGCCAGCAGTTTACGGGACCTGGGGACAGTCATGAACACTGAAGCTTTCTTT.

The CDR3 sequence is CASSHLTSGLQETQYF. CDR3 coding DNA: TGTGCCAGCAGCCACCTGACTAGCGGACTTCAAGAGACCCAGTACTTC. This sequence joins TRBV9 and TRBJ2-5; 9 nucleotides agree with TRBD2. Per germline, CDR1 SGDLS and CDR2 YYNGEE. J was trimmed by 2 bases and V by 4 bases; bases with no gene match: 9. This CDR3 region has 16 residues.

The chain recombines TRBV4-3 with TRBJ2-1, with TRBD1 identical over 8 bases. Looked up from germline, CDR1 is LGHNA and CDR2 is YSLEER. This CDR3 spans 15 amino acids. Germline trimming cut 1 base from V and 5 bases from J; bases unmatched to any gene: 4. CDR3 nucleotides: TGCGCCAGCAGCCAAGGGCAGGGGGCCCACAATGAGCAGTTCTTC. Protein: CASSQGQGAHNEQFF.

V usage is TRBV5-1 and J usage is TRBJ2-2; D is perhaps TRBD2 (5 bases). Germline values: CDR1 SGHRS, CDR2 YFSETQ. The CDR3 is 16 residues long. The ends were cut back, 0 bases at V and 4 bases at J, with 13 bases in the middle. The CDR3 reads CASSLVAGDGTGELFF. The DNA for the CDR3 is TGCGCCAGCAGCTTGGTGGCGGGTGACGGCACCGGGGAGCTGTTTTTT. Together with reference TRBV5-1 and TRBJ2-2, the CDR3 gives the full variable domain: KAGVTQTPRYLIKTRGQQVTLSCSPISGHRSVSWYQQTPGQGLQFLFEYFSETQRNKGNFPGRFSGRQFSNSRSEMNVSTLELGDSALYLCASSLVAGDGTGELFFGEGSRLTVL.

V usage is TRBV15 and J usage is TRBJ1-4, with D perhaps matching TRBD1 (5 bases). Trimming removed 1 base at V and 12 bases at J, with 12 bases between. Germline lookup yields CDR1 LNHNV and CDR2 YYDKDF (reference sequence). This CDR3 is built from 13 residues. CDR3 loop: CATSRAPREELFF. In nucleotides, the CDR3 is TGTGCCACCAGCAGAGCCCCCAGGGAGGAACTGTTTTTT. Drawing the rest from reference TRBV15 and TRBJ1-4, the complete variable domain is DAMVIQNPRYQVTQFGKPVTLSCSQTLNHNVMYWYQQKSSQAPKLLFHYYDKDFNNEADTPDNFQSRRPNTSFCFLDIRSPGLGDTAMYLCATSRAPREELFFGSGTQLSVL.

The chain joins TRBV27 to TRBJ1-1, with D tentatively TRBD1 (5 bases). CDR3 length: 13 amino acids. Germline V CDR1 and CDR2: MNHEY, SMNVEV (reference sequence). V was pared by 6 bases and J by 6 bases, with 14 bases between. The CDR3 bases are TGTGCCAGCAGGACGGGGGGGGTGGCTGAAGCTTTCTTT. Translation gives CASRTGGVAEAFF.

This clone was seen a handful of times. The CDR3 sequence is CASSPPAHGTEAFF. CDR3 sequence (DNA): TGTGCCAGCTCACCACCCGCGCATGGCACTGAAGCTTTCTTT. The chain is built from TRBV18 and TRBJ1-1; D gene ambiguous. This CDR3 region has 14 residues. V lost 0 bases and J lost 4, with 9 bases in between. Per the germline V gene, CDR1 is KGHSH and CDR2 is LQKENI.

The chain joins TRBV5-5 to TRBJ1-3, with a possible D match to TRBD1 (6 bases). V dropped 4 bases and J dropped 0 bases, with 11 bases sitting between them. There are 15 residues in the CDR3. CDR1 is SGHKS, CDR2 YYEKEE, per germline (reference sequence). The CDR3 spells CASSQQGFSGNTIYF. Written as DNA, the CDR3 is TGTGCCAGCAGCCAACAGGGTTTCTCTGGAAACACCATATATTTT.

The chain carries TRBV7-2 and TRBJ1-1, with 8 bases identical to TRBD1. This CDR3 comprises 14 residues. Germline CDR1 is SGHTA and CDR2 is FQGNSA. The ends lost 5 bases at V and 4 bases at J; junction bases unmatched: 6. The CDR3 sequence: CASSLDRGLTEAFF. CDR3 bases: TGTGCCAGCAGCCTAGACAGGGGACTCACTGAAGCTTTCTTT.

The J gene is TRBJ2-3, the V gene TRBV5-1; the match to TRBD1 covers 7 bases. From germline, CDR1 is SGHRS and CDR2 YFSETQ. The CDR3 contains 13 residues. J lost 0 bases, V lost 9 bases, and 4 bases had no gene match. In DNA form, the CDR3 reads TGCGCCACCCAGACAGGGAGCACAGATACGCAGTATTTT. This codes for CATQTGSTDTQYF.

The chain employs TRBV19 and TRBJ2-7; tentatively, D is TRBD2 (6 bases). The CDR3 is made up of 14 amino acids. Trimming pared 3 bases from V and 0 bases from J, leaving 9 bases between. Germline V gene sequence: CDR1 LNHDA, CDR2 SQIVND (reference sequence). The CDR3 spells CASSMWRGSYEQYF. In nucleotides, the CDR3 is TGTGCCAGTAGTATGTGGAGGGGCTCCTACGAGCAGTACTTC.

The chain employs TRBV7-9 and TRBJ1-1, with 7 bases identical to TRBD1. The CDR3 covers 15 residues. V lost 4 bases, J lost 8 bases, and 13 bases stayed unmatched. In germline, CDR1 is SEHNR, CDR2 FQNEAQ (reference sequence). The CDR3 region is CASSSTTGPLPEAFF. The CDR3 DNA reads as TGTGCCAGCAGCTCGACGACAGGGCCTTTGCCCGAAGCTTTCTTT.

The DNA for the CDR3 is TGTGCCAGCAGCGCAGGTACTAGCTCTGGAAACACCATATATTTT. It yields the protein CASSAGTSSGNTIYF. The chain carries TRBV9 and TRBJ1-3; D remains ambiguous. The CDR3 length is 15 residues. Germline V gene data show CDR1 as SGDLS and CDR2 as YYNGEE. Trimming removed 3 bases from V and 0 bases from J, with 10 bases in between. The variable domain in full, with the rest retrieved from reference TRBV9 and TRBJ1-3, is DSGVTQTPKHLITATGQRVTLRCSPRSGDLSVYWYQQSLDQGLQFLIQYYNGEERAKGNILERFSAQQFPDLHSELNLSSLELGDSALYFCASSAGTSSGNTIYFGEGSWLTVV.

The chain has TRBV10-1 and TRBJ2-3; 8 bases line up with TRBD2. This CDR3 contains 18 residues. Losses at the gene ends were 10 bases for V and 7 bases for J; bases not matched to a gene: 25. Germline lookup yields CDR1 WNHNN and CDR2 SYGVQD (reference sequence). This CDR3 is CAIPPGRGLGGGSYTQYF. CDR3 nucleotide sequence: TGCGCCATCCCTCCCGGCCGGGGACTAGGAGGCGGGTCATATACGCAGTATTTT.

This clone was detected only once. The V and J genes are TRBV27 and TRBJ1-2; D call uncertain. The CDR3 totals 13 residues. V was cut by 2 bases and J by 5 bases, with 9 bases left in between. Per the germline V gene, CDR1 is MNHEY and CDR2 is SMNVEV (reference sequence). Here the CDR3 DNA reads TGTGCCAGCAGTTTACAGGCAGGTTATGGCTACACCTTC. Amino acid sequence: CASSLQAGYGYTF.

This chain connects TRBV21-1 to TRBJ2-1; the D segment call TRBD2 is taken from the table without a DNA check. TRBV21-1 is a recognized pseudogene. CDR3 size: 16 residues. In DNA, the CDR3 is TGTGCCAGCAGCCACAGAGACTACCATGATTACAATGAGCAGTTCTTC. It is translated as CASSHRDYHDYNEQFF.

This clone was seen a few times. This sequence joins TRBV5-1 and TRBJ1-4; 9 bases map to TRBD1. CDR3 length: 17 amino acids. V lost 5 bases to trimming and J lost 0 bases; unmatched junction nucleotides: 8. Germline V gives CDR1 SGHRS, CDR2 YFSETQ. DNA for the CDR3: TGCGCCAGCAGTAGAACAGGGGGCGATGCAACTAATGAAAAACTGTTTTTT. Encoded protein: CASSRTGGDATNEKLFF.

V gene TRBV4-1 combines with J gene TRBJ2-7; TRBD2 aligns across 7 bases. In germline, CDR1 is MGHRA, CDR2 YSYEKL. With 3 bases clipped from V and 9 bases from J, the junction kept 14 bases outside the gene matches. This CDR3 is 15 amino acids long. As DNA, the CDR3 is TGCGCCAGCAGCCAGGCGGGAGCCATCCCTTTTGGGCAGTACTTC. Translation gives CASSQAGAIPFGQYF.

The V gene is TRBV9, the J gene TRBJ2-2, with 8 bases matching TRBD1. This CDR3 region has 15 residues. The V gene end was trimmed by 4 bases and the J gene end by 2 bases; junction bases not matched to a gene: 4. The V gene's germline CDR1 is SGDLS and CDR2 YYNGEE. CDR3 DNA: TGTGCCAGCAGCCCGCCAGGGGGCAACACCGGGGAGCTGTTTTTT. Protein sequence: CASSPPGGNTGELFF. Filled out from reference TRBV9 and TRBJ2-2, the complete variable domain reads DSGVTQTPKHLITATGQRVTLRCSPRSGDLSVYWYQQSLDQGLQFLIQYYNGEERAKGNILERFSAQQFPDLHSELNLSSLELGDSALYFCASSPPGGNTGELFFGEGSRLTVL.

V gene TRBV7-9 combines with J gene TRBJ1-1; TRBD1 agrees at 10 bases. The CDR3 has 15 amino acids. The V gene's germline CDR1 is SEHNR and CDR2 FQNEAQ (reference sequence). V lost 6 bases to trimming and J lost 5 bases; unmatched junction nucleotides: 9. In DNA form, the CDR3 reads TGTGCCAGCAGTTCGCCGGGACAGGGGACGACTGAAGCTTTCTTT. Translation: CASSSPGQGTTEAFF.

This chain connects TRBV6-6 to TRBJ2-7; the match to TRBD1 covers 12 bases. The germline V gene has CDR1 MNHNY and CDR2 SVGAGI (reference sequence). V shed 10 bases and J 7 bases; nucleotides not matched to a gene: 11. The CDR3 has 14 amino acids. The CDR3 sequence: CAIGRDRGLGEQYF. Written as DNA, the CDR3 is TGTGCCATCGGTCGGGACAGGGGGCTAGGGGAGCAGTACTTC.

V and J are TRBV6-1 and TRBJ1-4; TRBD1 aligns across 7 bases. The CDR3 is made up of 15 amino acids. The V gene's germline CDR1 is MNHNS and CDR2 SASEGT. Germline trimming cut 0 bases from V and 7 bases from J; bases unmatched to any gene: 5. The chain's CDR3 is CASSEAWAGGEKLFF. The DNA for the CDR3 is TGTGCCAGCAGTGAAGCTTGGGCAGGGGGTGAAAAACTGTTTTTT.

This clone came up once. The chain recombines TRBV19 with TRBJ2-7, with TRBD1 as a possible D gene (6 bases). The CDR3 length is 13 residues. Germline V gene lookup returns CDR1 LNHDA and CDR2 SQIVND (reference sequence). The germline V and J ends were trimmed by 9 bases and 3 bases, with 15 bases remaining between them. CDR3 sequence (DNA): TGTGCCAGCCGACGACAGGAACACTACGAGCAGTACTTC. Its protein is CASRRQEHYEQYF.

The rearrangement links TRBV5-1 to TRBJ1-1, with a tentative D call TRBD1 (5 bases). Germline CDR1 and CDR2: SGHRS and YFSETQ. The CDR3 runs 14 residues. The V end was cut by 1 base, the J end by 5 bases, with 12 bases between. CDR3 DNA sequence: TGCGCCAGCAGCTTGAACAGGTTAGTTACTGAAGCTTTCTTT. Protein sequence: CASSLNRLVTEAFF. Full variable domain (missing parts from reference TRBV5-1 and TRBJ1-1): KAGVTQTPRYLIKTRGQQVTLSCSPISGHRSVSWYQQTPGQGLQFLFEYFSETQRNKGNFPGRFSGRQFSNSRSEMNVSTLELGDSALYLCASSLNRLVTEAFFGQGTRLTVV.